Following are 26 T cell receptor beta chains from one sample sequenced in a study of cytomegalovirus exposure and HLA in healthy donors. Repertoires were generated with immunoSEQ multiplex PCR, while TCRdb's copy carries only in-frame clones and drops some. The sample yields some 210,000 clones, roughly 87% seen once. Specimen: PBMCs. The origin of the receptors is a woman aged 18-29 years in good health and CMV-seropositive.

The chain joins TRBV6-5 to TRBJ2-7; 8 bases are shared with TRBD2. There are 13 residues in the CDR3. Germline values: CDR1 MNHEY, CDR2 SVGAGI. With V trimmed by 5 bases and J by 6 bases, 6 bases remained unmatched. In DNA form, the CDR3 reads TGTGCCAGCAGTCTACGGGAGGGCCGCGAGCAGTACTTC. Translating it yields CASSLREGREQYF.

Turning to this clone: This sample includes further DNA sequences coding for the same CDR3. CDR3 coding DNA: TGTGCCAGTAGTATAGGAGGGGGCACTGAAGCTTTCTTT. Its protein is CASSIGGGTEAFF. The V call is TRBV19, the J call TRBJ1-1; D possibly corresponds to TRBD1 (6 bases). This CDR3 is built from 13 residues. The germline gives CDR1 LNHDA, CDR2 SQIVND (reference sequence). The V end lost 1 base, the J end lost 4 bases, and 7 bases lay between the germline ends.

The chain employs TRBV7-9 and TRBJ1-1; maybe TRBD1 (6 bases). Germline CDR1 reads SEHNR; CDR2 reads FQNEAQ (reference sequence). Trimming removed 1 base from V and 1 base from J, with 16 bases in between. The CDR3 is made up of 17 amino acids. CDR3 sequence: CASSLGSSGVQNTEAFF. The DNA of the CDR3 is TGTGCCAGCAGCTTAGGGTCGTCAGGGGTCCAGAACACTGAAGCTTTCTTT.

This clone was picked up a small number of times. This chain uses TRBV10-3 with TRBJ1-5; D is uncertain. V lost 6 bases to trimming and J lost 3 bases, with 9 bases between them. The CDR3 extends over 13 amino acids. Germline V gives CDR1 ENHRY, CDR2 SYGVKD. CDR3 protein: CAISRQDNQPQHF. The CDR3 DNA sequence: TGTGCCATCAGCCGACAAGACAATCAGCCCCAGCATTTT.

The chain joins TRBV4-1 to TRBJ1-1; TRBD1 matches 8 bases. J gave up 4 bases and V 0 bases, and 7 bases lay outside the gene matches. Germline assignment: CDR1 MGHRA and CDR2 YSYEKL. This CDR3 has 16 residues. The CDR3 reads CASSQDSGGWVTEAFF. The CDR3 nucleotides read TGCGCCAGCAGCCAAGATTCAGGGGGCTGGGTCACTGAAGCTTTCTTT.

The genes are TRBV4-1 and TRBJ2-5; D possibly corresponds to TRBD1 (5 bases). With 4 bases removed from V and 5 bases from J, the gap between germline ends came to 11 bases. The CDR3 spans 13 residues. Germline values: CDR1 MGHRA, CDR2 YSYEKL. Written as DNA, the CDR3 is TGCGCCAGCAGCCCTTTAGCAGGGGAGACCCAGTACTTC. This encodes CASSPLAGETQYF.

This clone showed up just once. The chain recombines TRBV27 with TRBJ1-4; 9 positions agree with TRBD1. Germline V gene sequence: CDR1 MNHEY, CDR2 SMNVEV (reference sequence). The CDR3 is made up of 15 amino acids. Unmatched junction bases numbered 9, after V lost 5 bases and J lost 8 bases. The CDR3 region has the DNA TGTGCCAGCAGTCCTTTCGGGACAGGGACAGAAAAACTGTTTTTT. Translated: CASSPFGTGTEKLFF.

This chain uses TRBV27 with TRBJ2-3, with 9 bases that match TRBD2. Germline V gene sequence: CDR1 MNHEY, CDR2 SMNVEV (reference sequence). J gave up 2 bases and V 8 bases, and 11 bases lay outside the gene matches. The CDR3 spans 16 residues. The chain's CDR3 is CASWETGTSHTDTQYF. Here the CDR3 DNA reads TGTGCCAGCTGGGAAACCGGGACTAGCCACACAGATACGCAGTATTTT.

The chain joins TRBV5-5 to TRBJ2-7, with D tentatively TRBD1 (6 bases). V was clipped by 4 bases and J by 0 bases, with 14 bases between them. The germline gives CDR1 SGHKS, CDR2 YYEKEE (reference sequence). The CDR3 consists of 15 residues. CDR3: CASSPSGQSSYEQYF. CDR3 DNA: TGTGCCAGCAGCCCGTCGGGACAATCCTCCTACGAGCAGTACTTC.

V is TRBV28 and J is TRBJ2-1; TRBD1 might be the D (5 bases). From germline, CDR1 is MDHEN and CDR2 SYDVKM. Trimming shortened V by 1 base and J by 3 bases, and 7 bases separated the two germline ends. This CDR3 region has 14 residues. CDR3: CASSLLQGYNEQFF. In DNA, the CDR3 is TGTGCCAGCAGTTTATTGCAGGGCTACAATGAGCAGTTCTTC.

The chain combines TRBV10-3 with TRBJ1-1, with 9 bases that match TRBD1. After removal of 3 bases from V and 6 bases from J, the junction contained 5 bases not matched to a gene. This CDR3 is 14 amino acids long. In germline, CDR1 is ENHRY, CDR2 SYGVKD. CDR3 DNA: TGTGCCATCAGTGAAACAGGGGGCATCGCTGAAGCTTTCTTT. Protein: CAISETGGIAEAFF.

The rearrangement joins TRBV21-1 to TRBJ1-3. TRBV21-1 is termed a pseudogene. The CDR3 length is 16 residues. CDR3 nucleotides: TGTGCCAGCAGCAAAGCGCCGGGGGACGGGGGAAACACCATATATTTT. Amino acids: CASSKAPGDGGNTIYF.

This clone was seen just once. CDR3 loop: CASSYRNPSSYEQYF. CDR3 sequence (DNA): TGCGCCAGCAGCTACCGAAACCCGAGCTCCTACGAGCAGTACTTC. This chain joins TRBV5-1 and TRBJ2-7; D is unclear. Germline V gene sequence: CDR1 SGHRS, CDR2 YFSETQ. The CDR3 has 15 residues. V lost 3 bases and J lost 0, with 13 bases in between.

This clone showed up just once. This chain uses TRBV19 with TRBJ2-7, with TRBD2 matching 11 bases. The CDR3 contains 16 residues. Germline loops: CDR1 LNHDA, CDR2 SQIVND (reference sequence). V shed 2 bases, J shed 3 bases, and the junction held 6 bases outside the gene matches. CDR3 loop: CASSIPTSGIGYEQYF. The DNA of the CDR3 is TGTGCCAGTAGTATACCGACTAGCGGGATTGGCTACGAGCAGTACTTC.

The chain employs TRBV5-1 and TRBJ2-1, with D possibly being TRBD2 (7 bases). Germline V gene lookup returns CDR1 SGHRS and CDR2 YFSETQ. Trimming removed 4 bases from V and 12 bases from J, with 11 bases in between. The CDR3 covers 11 residues. The CDR3 is CASSPGGLQFF. The CDR3 bases are TGCGCCAGCAGCCCCGGGGGGCTGCAGTTCTTC.

This chain uses TRBV6-6 with TRBJ2-7; 10 bases align to TRBD2. The J segment lost 2 bases and the V segment lost 7 bases, leaving 8 bases of the junction unmatched. The CDR3 is 15 amino acids. The germline V gene encodes CDR1 MNHNY and CDR2 SVGAGI (reference sequence). The CDR3: CASTYSGRSPYEQYF. For the CDR3, the DNA is TGTGCCAGCACCTATAGCGGGAGGTCACCCTACGAGCAGTACTTC.

The rearrangement joins TRBV27 to TRBJ1-2; 9 bases match TRBD1. J lost 0 bases, V lost 3 bases, and 8 bases had no gene match. Germline CDR1 reads MNHEY; CDR2 reads SMNVEV (reference sequence). The CDR3 totals 17 residues. CDR3 DNA sequence: TGTGCCAGCAGTTTTCTCCGGGACAGGGCAACTAACTATGGCTACACCTTC. Translating gives CASSFLRDRATNYGYTF.

The chain uses TRBV6-5 and TRBJ2-2, with 10 bases that match TRBD2. With V trimmed by 1 base and J by 8 bases, 4 bases remained unmatched. Germline V gene sequence: CDR1 MNHEY, CDR2 SVGAGI. CDR3 length: 15 amino acids. The CDR3 is CASSYLAGGPGELFF. The CDR3 nucleotides read TGTGCCAGCAGTTACTTAGCGGGGGGTCCGGGGGAGCTGTTTTTT.

The chain recombines TRBV28 with TRBJ2-5; 9 positions agree with TRBD2. Per the germline V gene, CDR1 is MDHEN and CDR2 is SYDVKM. The CDR3 extends over 17 amino acids. The J segment lost 5 bases and the V segment lost 3 bases, leaving 13 bases of the junction unmatched. The CDR3 DNA is TGTGCCAGCAGTTTCGTTGCGGGAGGGCCGTGGGCGGAGACCCAGTACTTC. It specifies CASSFVAGGPWAETQYF.

The V gene is TRBV29-1, the J gene TRBJ2-5; 9 bases map to TRBD1. The CDR3 has 15 residues. CDR1 SQVTM and CDR2 ANQGSEA come from the germline V gene. The V and J ends lost 6 bases and 5 bases, in that order; junction bases with no gene match: 13. The CDR3 nucleotides read TGCAGCGTCTCCGGTGGACAGGGGTCCATGGAGACCCAGTACTTC. Residues: CSVSGGQGSMETQYF.

The chain carries TRBV6-5 and TRBJ2-5; D is unclear. V gave up 5 bases and J gave up 2 bases, with 6 bases separating them. CDR1 is MNHEY and CDR2 is SVGAGI in the germline V gene. The CDR3 length is 12 residues. The CDR3 reads CASSGLQETQYF. In nucleotides, the CDR3 is TGTGCCAGCAGTGGGCTTCAAGAGACCCAGTACTTC.

This chain uses TRBV27 with TRBJ2-1; a weak D match, TRBD2 (6 bases). Trimming left V 5 bases short and J 4 bases short, with 21 bases between. The CDR3 runs to 17 residues. Germline assignment: CDR1 MNHEY and CDR2 SMNVEV (reference sequence). CDR3 DNA sequence: TGTGCCAGCAGTCCCCAGGTAGCGGTCGGAGTATACAATGAGCAGTTCTTC. Its translation is CASSPQVAVGVYNEQFF.

In DNA form, the CDR3 reads TGTGCCAGCAGCACGGGAGTTCGGGAGACCCAGTACTTC. Encoded protein: CASSTGVRETQYF. V is TRBV27 and J is TRBJ2-5; maybe TRBD2 (6 bases). This CDR3 has 13 residues. The germline V gene has CDR1 MNHEY and CDR2 SMNVEV (reference sequence). Trimming cost V 6 bases and J 5 bases, with 13 bases left between them.

This clone has a handful of counts. The genes are TRBV6-5 and TRBJ1-2, with TRBD1 matching 10 bases. The junction had 5 bases not matched to a gene; V was cut back by 7 bases and J by 6 bases. In germline, CDR1 is MNHEY, CDR2 SVGAGI. CDR3 length equals 13 residues. Written as DNA, the CDR3 is TGTGCCAGCACCCTGACAGGGGGCAATGGCTACACCTTC. It translates to CASTLTGGNGYTF.

The chain recombines TRBV5-1 with TRBJ2-3; TRBD1 might be the D (5 bases). Germline CDR1 and CDR2: SGHRS and YFSETQ. CDR3 length: 14 amino acids. V lost 2 bases and J lost 13, with 20 bases in between. CDR3 nucleotides: TGCGCCAGCAGCTTTGGAGAGGTTGGGGCCAGTAAGTATTTT. It codes for CASSFGEVGASKYF.

The chain employs TRBV18 and TRBJ1-5; D might be TRBD1 (6 bases). Per germline, CDR1 KGHSH and CDR2 LQKENI. Trimming left V 1 base short and J 4 bases short, with 11 bases between. The CDR3 is 15 amino acids. CDR3 in DNA: TGTGCCAGCTCACCACGAACAGGGATGAATCAGCCCCAGCATTTT. It is translated as CASSPRTGMNQPQHF.